This T cell receptor (beta chain) appears in the sequencing data of a study of blood T cells in healthy people across ages. Overall study findings and caveats: Using unsorted PBMCs precluded a conclusive naive versus antigen-experienced comparison.

Per the germline V gene, CDR1 is MRHNA and CDR2 is SNTAGT. The CDR3 runs 13 residues. It was with a sample-barcoded 5' primer and a J-beta primer mix that a second PCR of roughly 7 to 12 cycles was run. From each sample, at least 2.5 million paired-end reads containing CDR3 were obtained. TCRdb called the 5' RACE reads again in MiXCR, with one record for every CDR3 protein. In the table there are some 860,000 distinct CDR3 sequences, about 61% of which are singletons. Donors were healthy Caucasian individuals from Russia aged about 6 to 90. Peripheral blood samples of roughly 9.9 milliliters were drawn from each donor. On this clonotype itself: Its antigen is as yet unknown.

The gene calls are TRBV6-4 and TRBJ2-1, with D perhaps being TRBD1 or TRBD2 (5 bases each). TRBJ2-7 explains the end of the DNA better; the J call may be wrong. Sequencing used blood. The receptor was derived from a man in his forties in good health. The CDR3 here is CATRGGAYNEQYF. DNA for the CDR3: TGTGCCACCCGGGGTGGGGCCTACAATGAGCAGTACTTC.